This T cell receptor beta chain appears in the sequencing data of a study of identical twins. TCRdb recomputed calls from the 5' RACE reads with MiXCR, one row per CDR3 protein. The sample gives about 520,000 distinct CDR3 sequences, less than 25% of which show up once; 0.91% is in the top ten. Germline loops: CDR1 DFQATT, CDR2 SNEGSKA (reference sequence). V trimming: 0 bases; J trimming: 9 bases; junction bases outside the gene matches: 17. The CDR3 is 17 residues long. This clonotype came up a few times. The same sample was also used in a study of T cells expressing NK-cell markers.

Sequenced sample: CD4+ T cells sorted from blood. This clonotype was sampled from a woman under 30 in good health. The genes are TRBV20-1 and TRBJ2-1, with TRBD2 identical over 7 bases. CDR3 sequence (DNA): TGCAGTGCTAGAGATAAAGCGGGAAATCCCCTACATTTTGAGCAGTTCTTC. Translating gives CSARDKAGNPLHFEQFF.